One and the same sample provided the 30 T cell receptor beta chains below, sequenced in a study of cytomegalovirus exposure and HLA in healthy donors. Both 60 Vbeta primers and 13 Jbeta primers went into the PCR. Clones were sequenced by immunoSEQ multiplex PCR, and TCRdb holds only the in-frame ones, with some missing. The sample has 160,000 or so clones, over 70% seen once. The specimen sequenced was PBMCs. Receptors were obtained from a woman between 18 and 29 years old in good health and CMV-seronegative.

The chain couples TRBV6-6 to TRBJ1-6; D is uncertain. Trimming left V 4 bases short and J 0 bases short, with 7 bases between. Germline assignment: CDR1 MNHNY and CDR2 SVGAGI (reference sequence). The CDR3 has 15 residues. In nucleotides, the CDR3 is TGTGCCAGCAGTTGGGCAGACTCCTATAATTCACCCCTCCACTTT. It translates to CASSWADSYNSPLHF.

The genes are TRBV27 and TRBJ2-1; unclear D gene. Germline V lookup: CDR1 MNHEY, CDR2 SMNVEV (reference sequence). The V end was cut by 2 bases, the J end by 0 bases, with 8 bases between. The CDR3 covers 15 residues. The chain's CDR3 is CASSLEVTSYNEQFF. The CDR3 coding sequence is TGTGCCAGCAGTTTAGAGGTTACCTCCTACAATGAGCAGTTCTTC.

CDR3 bases: TGCGCCAGCAGCTCCAGTCACTACGAGCAGTACTTC. Translating gives CASSSSHYEQYF. The V call is TRBV5-1, the J call TRBJ2-5; unclear D gene. The DNA end lines up better with TRBJ2-7; the J call may be wrong. CDR3 length: 12 amino acids. Germline assignment: CDR1 SGHRS and CDR2 YFSETQ.

This chain joins TRBV6-1 and TRBJ1-3; 8 nucleotides align to TRBD1. Unmatched junction bases numbered 7, after V lost 5 bases and J lost 4 bases. The CDR3 has 15 amino acids. Germline loops: CDR1 MNHNS, CDR2 SASEGT. Here the CDR3 reads CASSNFRGQGNTIYF. CDR3 nucleotide sequence: TGTGCCAGCAGTAACTTCAGGGGGCAAGGAAACACCATATATTTT.

The V call is TRBV6-5, the J call TRBJ2-7, with unresolved D. This CDR3 is built from 15 residues. V lost 0 bases, J lost 2 bases, and 11 bases lay in between. CDR1 and CDR2 (germline): MNHEY, SVGAGI. CDR3 coding DNA: TGTGCCAGCAGTTACTCGAAATCTGGGCCCTACGAGCAGTACTTC. The encoded protein is CASSYSKSGPYEQYF.

The chain combines TRBV7-9 with TRBJ2-2; D perhaps matches TRBD1 (7 bases). CDR1 and CDR2 from the germline V gene are SEHNR and FQNEAQ (reference sequence). The CDR3 runs 16 residues. Trimming left V 4 bases short and J 5 bases short, with 17 bases between. This CDR3 is CASSSRGTERTGELFF. Written as DNA, the CDR3 is TGTGCCAGCAGCTCTCGCGGGACAGAGAGGACCGGGGAGCTGTTTTTT.

Turning to this clone: Other DNA sequences in the sample encode the same CDR3. The chain recombines TRBV28 with TRBJ2-4, with 7 bases lining up with TRBD1. The V gene end was trimmed by 5 bases and the J gene end by 1 base; junction bases not matched to a gene: 2. This CDR3 region has 14 residues. Looked up from germline, CDR1 is MDHEN and CDR2 is SYDVKM. The DNA of the CDR3 is TGTGCCAGCAGTCGACAGGGTGCCAAAAACATTCAGTACTTC. It specifies CASSRQGAKNIQYF.

V is TRBV7-2 and J is TRBJ1-4; 7 nucleotides align to TRBD1. Germline V CDR1 and CDR2: SGHTA, FQGNSA. The CDR3 covers 17 residues. J gave up 4 bases and V 5 bases, and 13 bases lay outside the gene matches. CDR3 in DNA: TGTGCCAGCAGCACAGCCCGCACGGGGACAGTTAATGAAAAACTGTTTTTT. Translation: CASSTARTGTVNEKLFF.

Notes on this clone: One junction end disagrees with the germline gene, perhaps due to a read error. Other DNA sequences in this specimen translate into the identical CDR3. The chain recombines TRBV19 with TRBJ1-3; possibly TRBD1 for D (5 bases). This CDR3 has 15 residues. The germline V gene has CDR1 LNHDA and CDR2 SQIVND (reference sequence). The CDR3 DNA reads TGTGCCAGCAGTAAGCGGGGGTTGCCTGGAAACACCATATATTTT. Its translation: CASSKRGLPGNTIYF.

The gene calls are TRBV11-1 and TRBJ2-4, with 7 bases aligning to TRBD2. Trimming took 3 bases from V and 7 from J; bases not matched to a gene: 3. This CDR3 has 13 residues. Germline loops: CDR1 SGHAT, CDR2 FQDESV (reference sequence). The CDR3 DNA reads as TGTGCCAGCAGCTTCGTGGGGGGGAACATTCAGTACTTC. As protein: CASSFVGGNIQYF.

V is TRBV29-1 and J is TRBJ2-3, with TRBD2 matching over 10 bases. V lost 4 bases, J lost 6 bases, and 10 bases stayed unmatched. CDR3 length equals 15 residues. CDR1 SQVTM and CDR2 ANQGSEA come from the germline V gene. The CDR3 region has the DNA TGCAGCGTTGGGCTAGCGGGGGAACTTTCTGATACGCAGTATTTT. It is translated as CSVGLAGELSDTQYF.

The chain recombines TRBV5-1 with TRBJ2-2, with TRBD1 matching over 7 bases. V shed 4 bases, J shed 0 bases, and the junction held 3 bases outside the gene matches. The CDR3 totals 15 residues. Germline-derived CDR1 and CDR2 are SGHRS and YFSETQ. CDR3: CASSLDRANTGELFF. DNA of the CDR3: TGCGCCAGCAGCCTTGACAGGGCGAACACCGGGGAGCTGTTTTTT.

This chain joins TRBV11-1 and TRBJ2-7; possible D gene TRBD2, 5 bases. The CDR3 is 14 amino acids. CDR1 is SGHAT, CDR2 FQDESV, per germline (reference sequence). V lost 5 bases, J lost 3 bases, and 14 bases lay in between. The CDR3 DNA is TGTGCCAGCAGCGGGAGACGTTTCAGCTACGAGCAGTACTTC. It is translated as CASSGRRFSYEQYF.

The chain joins TRBV27 to TRBJ2-7; 12 bases are a match to TRBD2. V dropped 5 bases and J dropped 3; count of bases not matched to a gene: 5. CDR1 and CDR2 from the germline V gene are MNHEY and SMNVEV (reference sequence). The CDR3 is made up of 15 amino acids. CDR3 coding DNA: TGTGCCAGCAGTAGGACTAGCGGGATTTACTACGAGCAGTACTTC. It is translated as CASSRTSGIYYEQYF.

CDR3 sequence: CASSLASGGARDTQYF. The CDR3 DNA reads as TGCGCCAGCAGCTTAGCTAGCGGGGGGGCGCGGGATACGCAGTATTTT. The chain combines TRBV5-1 with TRBJ2-3; 12 nucleotides line up with TRBD2. The CDR3 has 16 amino acids. Unmatched junction bases numbered 7, after V lost 2 bases and J lost 6 bases. The germline V gene encodes CDR1 SGHRS and CDR2 YFSETQ.

The chain has TRBV6-1 and TRBJ2-1, with a possible D match to TRBD1 (6 bases). This CDR3 has 12 amino acids. V was pared by 7 bases and J by 9 bases, with 13 bases between. Germline V gene sequence: CDR1 MNHNS, CDR2 SASEGT. As DNA, the CDR3 is TGTGCCAGCACCAGGGGCGTCGGTGAGCAGTTCTTC. It yields the protein CASTRGVGEQFF.

For the CDR3, the DNA is TGTGCCAGCAGCTTAGAGCGGGGAGGAGAGCAGTACTTC. Residues: CASSLERGGEQYF. The V and J genes are TRBV7-6 and TRBJ2-7, with 7 bases identical to TRBD2. The germline V gene has CDR1 SGHVS and CDR2 FNYEAQ. J was trimmed by 7 bases and V by 1 base; bases with no gene match: 4. The CDR3 length is 13 residues. The full variable domain, rest sourced from reference TRBV7-6 and TRBJ2-7, is GAGVSQSPRYKVTKRGQDVALRCDPISGHVSLYWYRQALGQGPEFLTYFNYEAQQDKSGLPNDRFSAERPEGSISTLTIQRTEQRDSAMYRCASSLERGGEQYFGPGTRLTVT.

The chain couples TRBV28 to TRBJ1-2; possible D gene TRBD1, 5 bases. Germline V gene data show CDR1 as MDHEN and CDR2 as SYDVKM. CDR3 length: 15 residues. Trimming cost V 2 bases and J 6 bases, with 16 bases left between them. Written as DNA, the CDR3 is TGTGCCAGCAGTTTAGGGTTCGGGGCGGGGAATGGCTACACCTTC. This translates into CASSLGFGAGNGYTF.

V is TRBV29-1 and J is TRBJ2-2; 14 nucleotides align to TRBD2. The CDR3 is 15 amino acids. With 3 bases clipped from V and 6 bases from J, the junction kept 3 bases outside the gene matches. Germline V CDR1 and CDR2: SQVTM, ANQGSEA. As DNA, the CDR3 is TGCAGCGTTGAGGGGACTAGCGGGGGTGCCGGGGAGCTGTTTTTT. Translating gives CSVEGTSGGAGELFF.

V usage is TRBV7-9 and J usage is TRBJ1-6, with 8 positions matching TRBD1. Germline V lookup: CDR1 SEHNR, CDR2 FQNEAQ (reference sequence). V lost 4 bases, J lost 2 bases, and 4 bases stayed unmatched. The CDR3 covers 16 residues. CDR3 bases: TGTGCCAGCAGCTCGACAGGGGACGCCTATAATTCACCCCTCCACTTT. As protein: CASSSTGDAYNSPLHF.

With respect to this clone: A read error may produce the germline difference seen at one junction end. This rearrangement joins TRBV7-9 to TRBJ2-7; tentative D call: TRBD1 (5 bases). This CDR3 has 18 amino acids. Germline assignment: CDR1 SEHNR and CDR2 FQNEAQ (reference sequence). The chain's CDR3 is CSSSFDTRARVNSYEQYF. CDR3 DNA: TGTTCCAGCAGCTTCGACACCCGCGCCAGGGTAAACTCCTACGAGCAGTACTTC.

The CDR3 nucleotides are TGCAGTGCTAGTAGCAGGGACGAGCAGTACTTC. It codes for CSASSRDEQYF. The V and J genes are TRBV20-1 and TRBJ2-7; D might be TRBD1 (5 bases). Germline CDR1 DFQATT, CDR2 SNEGSKA (reference sequence). This CDR3 comprises 11 residues. The V end lost 3 bases, the J end lost 5 bases, and 8 bases lay between the germline ends.

V usage is TRBV25-1 and J usage is TRBJ1-2, with 10 bases lining up with TRBD1. CDR1 is MGHDK and CDR2 is SYGVNS in the germline V gene. V lost 3 bases and J lost 6; bases outside the gene matches: 13. This CDR3 is built from 17 residues. CDR3 sequence reads: CASSDSPGQGPRNGYTF. In DNA, the CDR3 is TGTGCCAGCAGTGACTCCCCGGGACAGGGGCCCCGGAATGGCTACACCTTC.

V is TRBV7-6 and J is TRBJ1-3, with unresolved D. V was clipped by 1 base and J by 4 bases, with 11 bases between them. Germline CDR1 is SGHVS and CDR2 is FNYEAQ. This CDR3 has 15 residues. CDR3 sequence (DNA): TGTGCCAGCAGCTTAGGGAGGGCCGGAGGAAACACCATATATTTT. Translating gives CASSLGRAGGNTIYF.

The chain has TRBV9 and TRBJ1-1, with D perhaps matching TRBD1 (6 bases). The CDR3 contains 15 residues. In germline, CDR1 is SGDLS, CDR2 YYNGEE. Between the trimmed V and J ends, which lost 1 base and 6 bases, there was a span of 16 bases. CDR3 region: CASSVTAGAGSEAFF. DNA for the CDR3: TGTGCCAGCAGCGTAACGGCGGGGGCCGGGTCTGAAGCTTTCTTT.

The V call is TRBV28, the J call TRBJ1-1, with D perhaps TRBD1 (5 bases). Germline V gene lookup returns CDR1 MDHEN and CDR2 SYDVKM. The CDR3 spans 14 residues. V lost 3 bases and J 5 bases, leaving 13 bases between the germline ends. The CDR3 DNA sequence: TGTGCCAGCAGTTTGGGCAGGGTCAATACTGAAGCTTTCTTT. Protein: CASSLGRVNTEAFF.

The chain carries TRBV4-1 and TRBJ2-3; the match to TRBD2 covers 11 bases. The CDR3 runs to 17 residues. V gave up 1 base and J gave up 6 bases; unmatched junction bases: 9. The germline V gene has CDR1 MGHRA and CDR2 YSYEKL. The CDR3 sequence is CASSQGWASGGRDTQYF. The DNA for the CDR3 is TGCGCCAGCAGCCAAGGGTGGGCTAGCGGGGGGAGGGATACGCAGTATTTT.

This clone was counted a few times. This chain links TRBV10-1 with TRBJ1-1, with D possibly TRBD1 on 6 matching bases. Trimming cost V 5 bases and J 4 bases, with 11 bases left between them. The CDR3 is 13 amino acids. Germline V lookup: CDR1 WNHNN, CDR2 SYGVQD (reference sequence). The CDR3 nucleotides are TGCGCCAGCAGTCAACAGGGCTCCACTGAAGCTTTCTTT. Its protein product is CASSQQGSTEAFF.

As to this clone: This sample also contains other DNA sequences that code for the same CDR3. The chain combines TRBV19 with TRBJ1-2; D not resolved. CDR3 length equals 12 residues. V was cut by 6 bases and J by 5 bases, with 10 bases left in between. Germline CDR1 is LNHDA and CDR2 is SQIVND (reference sequence). The CDR3 reads CASREGGYGYTF. The DNA for the CDR3 is TGTGCCAGTAGGGAGGGAGGTTATGGCTACACCTTC.

The rearrangement joins TRBV14 to TRBJ1-1, with a weak D call TRBD1 (6 bases). The V gene's germline CDR1 is SGHDN and CDR2 FVKESK. Trimming took off 4 bases at V and 4 bases at J, with 13 bases between the two ends. This CDR3 spans 14 amino acids. The CDR3 DNA reads as TGTGCCAGCAGCCGAACAGGGTTGATCACTGAAGCTTTCTTT. It specifies CASSRTGLITEAFF.